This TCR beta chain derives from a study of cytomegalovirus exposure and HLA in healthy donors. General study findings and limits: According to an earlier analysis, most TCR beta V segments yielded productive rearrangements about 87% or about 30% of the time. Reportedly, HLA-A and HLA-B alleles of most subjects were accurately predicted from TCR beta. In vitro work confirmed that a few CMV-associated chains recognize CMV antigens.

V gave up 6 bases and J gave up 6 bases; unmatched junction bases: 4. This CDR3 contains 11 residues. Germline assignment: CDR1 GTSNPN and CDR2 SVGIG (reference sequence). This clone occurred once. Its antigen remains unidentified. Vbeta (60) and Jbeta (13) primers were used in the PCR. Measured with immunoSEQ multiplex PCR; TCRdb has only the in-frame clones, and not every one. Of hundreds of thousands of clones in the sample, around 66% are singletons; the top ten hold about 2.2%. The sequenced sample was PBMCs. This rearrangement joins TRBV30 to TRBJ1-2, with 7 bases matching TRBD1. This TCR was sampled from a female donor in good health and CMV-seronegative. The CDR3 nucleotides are TGTGCCTGTGGGACAGAGAATGGCTACACCTTC. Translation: CACGTENGYTF.